Detailed here is one T cell receptor (beta chain). Antigen unknown. The entry originates in a study of tumor and adjacent non-tumor tissue in lung cancer. Whole-study findings and limits: Shorter survival was associated with higher TCR diversity in tumors.

TCRbeta libraries were built with three rounds of nested PCR, modified from ARM-PCR. A single record per CDR3 protein comes from TCRdb applying MiXCR to the multiplex PCR reads. Among about 86,000 distinct CDR3 sequences, more than 75% were seen once, and the ten largest hold 20% to 25%. This sample's RNA came from whole unsorted tissue. This non-tumor lung sample came from over 3 cm beyond the tumor edge. V shed 8 bases, J shed 5 bases, and the junction held 14 bases outside the gene matches. CDR1 is SGHKS and CDR2 is YYEKEE in the germline V gene (reference sequence). This CDR3 contains 15 residues.

This chain connects TRBV5-5 to TRBJ2-7, with 9 positions matching TRBD1. The TCR was taken from a woman between 45 and 65 years old with non-small cell lung cancer. What was sequenced was distant non-tumor lung tissue. For the CDR3, the DNA is TGTGCCAGTAGCGTGAACAGGGGGCGGGCGGACGAGCAGTACTTC. Residues: CASSVNRGRADEQYF.